This TCR beta chain comes out of a study of metastatic and nonmetastatic thyroid tumors. The wider study: Repertoires of blood and of tissue (tumor or nodule) from malignant and benign thyroid patients were compared.

This clone was found many times. Its cognate antigen is unknown. Methods used by the authors: Variation in CDR3 across clinicopathological groups served as the basis for constructing a distant-metastasis classifier in papillary thyroid cancer. From the PCR reads, TCRdb re-called clones with MiXCR. TCRdb, rather than the study authors, made the V and J calls. The sample gives 15,000 to 20,000 clones, approximately 13% of which show up once; approximately 16% is in the top ten. Not a single patient had been given any form of treatment at any point before undergoing thyroid surgery. Study outcomes and limitations: As reported, TCR beta diversity in blood and tumor was significantly higher in malignant thyroid tumors than in benign nodules.

The germline V gene encodes CDR1 MNHNS and CDR2 SASEGT. The germline V and J ends were trimmed by 1 base and 3 bases, with 10 bases remaining between them. The CDR3 sequence is 14 residues long. This TCR derives from a female donor with papillary thyroid cancer or a benign thyroid nodule (not recorded which). Some clones in this sample may be carry-over from other donors' samples. The V gene is TRBV6-1, the J gene TRBJ2-7; D is undetermined. The specimen was tumor tissue. CDR3 nucleotide sequence: TGTGCCAGCAGTGAAGGAGGTCAGGTCTACGAGCAGTACTTC. Amino acids: CASSEGGQVYEQYF.